This T cell receptor beta chain emerged from a study of patients and donors after allogeneic stem cell transplantation. This clonotype has a handful of counts. MiXCR was run by TCRdb on the RT-PCR reads, yielding one entry per CDR3 protein. The profile shows about 960,000 distinct CDR3 sequences, roughly 17% of them singletons. This CDR3 is built from 14 residues. Germline V gives CDR1 MNHEY, CDR2 SVGAGI. V shed 4 bases and J 4 bases; nucleotides not matched to a gene: 1. This chain connects TRBV6-5 to TRBJ2-2; 9 bases fit TRBD1. Sequenced input: blood, either unsorted or a sorted T cell fraction (not recorded which). The sequence came from a human donor who was either an allogeneic HSCT recipient or a stem cell or donor lymphocyte infusion donor (not recorded which). It is not recorded whose cells these are; they may come from a transplant donor. The CDR3 region is CASSWGQGTGELFF. The CDR3 coding sequence is TGTGCCAGCAGTTGGGGACAGGGCACCGGGGAGCTGTTTTTT.